Listed below are T cell receptor beta chains from one sample, sequenced in a study of cytomegalovirus exposure and HLA in healthy donors. Sequencing used immunoSEQ multiplex PCR; TCRdb keeps in-frame clones, though not all of them. Of 130,000 to 150,000 clones in the sample, roughly 80% were seen once. Source material: PBMCs. All receptors derive from a woman in her thirties or forties in good health and CMV-seropositive. Both conserved end residues are part of each CDR3. D genes are given only for firm matches. The size entry is marked missing in some rows and otherwise reads once, few, many or a size class.

NA	TRBV2	13	NA	TRBJ2-7	TGTGCCAGCAGTCGTGACTTGGGCTACGAGCAGTACTTC	CASSRDLGYEQYF
NA	TRBV7-9	13	NA	TRBJ1-1	TGTGCCAGCAGCCCGAACTCGAACACTGAAGCTTTCTTT	CASSPNSNTEAFF
few	TRBV5-1	14	TRBD1	TRBJ2-7	TGCGCCAGCAGCCCTGGGACAGGGGGCTACGAGCAGTACTTC	CASSPGTGGYEQYF
NA	TRBV13	16	NA	TRBJ2-2	TGTGCCAGCAGCTTAGACCCGGGGGCGAACACCGGGGAGCTGTTTTTT	CASSLDPGANTGELFF
few	TRBV5-1	15	TRBD1	TRBJ1-1	TGCGCCAGCAGCTTGGGGGGGCAGGGGGACACTGAAGCTTTCTTT	CASSLGGQGDTEAFF
NA	TRBV2	14	NA	TRBJ1-5	TGTGCCAGCAGGCCGGGAGCACTCAATCAGCCCCAGCATTTT	CASRPGALNQPQHF
NA	TRBV7-3	15	NA	TRBJ2-3	TGTGCCAGCAGCCCCAGCCGGGGGGCCACAGATACGCAGTATTTT	CASSPSRGATDTQYF
NA	TRBV29-1	12	TRBD1	TRBJ1-1	TGCAGCGTTGATGACAGGGCCCTGGATGCTTTCTTT	CSVDDRALDAFF
NA	TRBV9	16	NA	TRBJ2-3	TGTGCCAGCAGCGGTACTGGGCTAGCCGGCACAGATACGCAGTATTTT	CASSGTGLAGTDTQYF
NA	TRBV5-5	16	TRBD1	TRBJ1-2	TGTGCCAGCAGCTTGGAGGACAGGGTGCTGAACTATGGCTACACCTTC	CASSLEDRVLNYGYTF
NA	TRBV18	17	NA	TRBJ2-3	TGTGCCAGCTCACCCATAATGTGGGCGGGGACGTCCGATACGCAGTATTTT	CASSPIMWAGTSDTQYF
NA	TRBV5-1	13	NA	TRBJ2-5	TGCGCCAGCAGCTTTGACAGGCAAGGGACCCAGTACTTC	CASSFDRQGTQYF
NA	TRBV7-9	18	NA	TRBJ1-1	TGTGCCAGCAGCTCAAAAAGGGAACAGGGCACGCTCAACACTGAAGCTTTCTTT	CASSSKREQGTLNTEAFF
NA	TRBV5-5	17	NA	TRBJ1-2	TGTGCCAGCAGCTTGGCCTCCGTAGACAACTGGCCCTATGGCTACACCTTC	CASSLASVDNWPYGYTF
few	TRBV11-3	14	NA	TRBJ2-6	TGTGCCAGCAGCTCAGGGGTGGGGGCCAACGTCCTGACTTTC	CASSSGVGANVLTF
NA	TRBV11-2	13	NA	TRBJ2-7	TGTGCCAGCAGTGTAACAGGGATGAGCGAGCAGTACTTC	CASSVTGMSEQYF
NA	TRBV4-1	18	TRBD2	TRBJ2-7	TGCGCCAGCAGCCAGGCCTTTCTAGCGGGGGGGCCGCGCTACGAGCAGTACTTC	CASSQAFLAGGPRYEQYF
NA	TRBV19	14	NA	TRBJ1-3	TGTGCCAGTAGTGGTGGCAACTCTGGAAACACCATATATTTT	CASSGGNSGNTIYF
NA	TRBV7-9	18	NA	TRBJ1-3	TGTGCCAGCAGCCCCTCAGCAGGGACTCAAGCCGACGGAAACACCATATATTTT	CASSPSAGTQADGNTIYF
NA	TRBV7-9	15	NA	TRBJ2-7	TGTTCCAGCAGCCCCGACGCGGCAGGGGTGAACGAGCAGTACTTC	CSSSPDAAGVNEQYF
NA	TRBV7-3	14	NA	TRBJ2-1	TGTGCCAGCAGCCAGTTTTCGGGGTCCAATGAGCAGTTCTTC	CASSQFSGSNEQFF
NA	TRBV2	12	NA	TRBJ2-4	TGTGCCAGCAGACAGACCAAAAACATTCAGTACTTC	CASRQTKNIQYF
NA	TRBV27	13	NA	TRBJ1-2	TGTGCCAGCAGTTTCGCAGCTAACTATGGCTACACCTTC	CASSFAANYGYTF
NA	TRBV9	17	NA	TRBJ2-2	TGTGCCAGCAGCGTAGCGGGCGGGGGCGAGAACACCGGGGAGCTGTTTTTT	CASSVAGGGENTGELFF
NA	TRBV30	14	TRBD1	TRBJ1-2	TGTGCCTGGAGCCCCGGGACAGGGAGAAGTGGCTACACCTTC	CAWSPGTGRSGYTF
NA	TRBV25-1	17	TRBD1	TRBJ1-4	TGTGCCAGCAGTGGGCGACAGGGGGACGCAACTAATGAAAAACTGTTTTTT	CASSGRQGDATNEKLFF
NA	TRBV7-2	15	TRBD2	TRBJ2-1	TGTGCCAGCAGCTTAACTAGCGGGACCGTCGGGGAGCAGTTCTTC	CASSLTSGTVGEQFF
NA	TRBV9	13	NA	TRBJ1-1	TGTGCCAGCAGCCCTAGCTTGAACACTGAAGCTTTCTTT	CASSPSLNTEAFF
few	TRBV19	15	TRBD1	TRBJ2-7	TGTGCCAGTAGTAGACTCGGGACAGACCCCTACGAGCAGTACTTC	CASSRLGTDPYEQYF
NA	TRBV6-1	15	TRBD2	TRBJ2-3	TGTGCCAGCAGTGAAGGACTAGCGGGGGGGGATACGCAGTATTTT	CASSEGLAGGDTQYF
NA	TRBV18	14	TRBD1	TRBJ1-1	TGTGCCAGCTCCCCCACAGGGGTGAACACTGAAGCTTTCTTT	CASSPTGVNTEAFF
few	TRBV6-6	16	TRBD1	TRBJ1-3	TGTGCCAGCAGTTCTCCGGACAGGGGACCCGGAAACACCATATATTTT	CASSSPDRGPGNTIYF
NA	TRBV6-6	13	TRBD1	TRBJ1-2	TGTGCCAGCAGGATGGGACAGGGGCAAGGCTACACCTTC	CASRMGQGQGYTF
NA	TRBV10-3	13	TRBD1	TRBJ1-2	TGTGCCGCCCGGGACAGGGGCCTTGCTGGCTACACCTTC	CAARDRGLAGYTF
NA	TRBV19	16	NA	TRBJ2-1	TGTGCCAGTAGTATATCGGCTAGCGAGTTCTACAATGAGCAGTTCTTC	CASSISASEFYNEQFF
NA	TRBV19	16	TRBD1	TRBJ1-5	TGTGCCAGTAGTTCCCCAGGGGGCGGGAGCAATCAGCCCCAGCATTTT	CASSSPGGGSNQPQHF
NA	TRBV6-1	15	TRBD1	TRBJ1-6	TGTGCCAGCAGTGGTTGGGACAGGGGGCGCGGGGCCCTCCACTTT	CASSGWDRGRGALHF
NA	TRBV9	15	NA	TRBJ2-3	TGTGCCAGCAGCCCCGGACAGTCTAGCACAGATACGCAGTATTTT	CASSPGQSSTDTQYF
NA	TRBV7-9	14	NA	TRBJ1-4	TGTGCCAGCAGATCCGGGTCTTCAGATGAAAAACTGTTTTTT	CASRSGSSDEKLFF
NA	TRBV6-5	14	NA	TRBJ2-7	TGTGCCAGCAGTGCTACCGGGGGACCCTACGAGCAGTACTTC	CASSATGGPYEQYF